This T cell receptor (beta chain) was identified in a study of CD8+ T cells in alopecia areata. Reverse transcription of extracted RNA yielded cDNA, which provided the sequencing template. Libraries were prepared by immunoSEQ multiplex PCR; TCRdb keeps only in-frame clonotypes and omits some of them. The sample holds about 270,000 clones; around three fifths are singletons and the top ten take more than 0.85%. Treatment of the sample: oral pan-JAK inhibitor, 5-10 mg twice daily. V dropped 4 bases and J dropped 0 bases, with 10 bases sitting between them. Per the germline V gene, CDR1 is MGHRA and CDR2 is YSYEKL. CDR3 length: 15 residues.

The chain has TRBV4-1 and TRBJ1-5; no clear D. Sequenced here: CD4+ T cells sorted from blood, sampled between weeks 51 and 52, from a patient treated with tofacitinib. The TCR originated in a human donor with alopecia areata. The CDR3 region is CASSPRPYSNQPQHF. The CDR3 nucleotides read TGCGCCAGCAGCCCACGTCCTTATAGCAATCAGCCCCAGCATTTT.